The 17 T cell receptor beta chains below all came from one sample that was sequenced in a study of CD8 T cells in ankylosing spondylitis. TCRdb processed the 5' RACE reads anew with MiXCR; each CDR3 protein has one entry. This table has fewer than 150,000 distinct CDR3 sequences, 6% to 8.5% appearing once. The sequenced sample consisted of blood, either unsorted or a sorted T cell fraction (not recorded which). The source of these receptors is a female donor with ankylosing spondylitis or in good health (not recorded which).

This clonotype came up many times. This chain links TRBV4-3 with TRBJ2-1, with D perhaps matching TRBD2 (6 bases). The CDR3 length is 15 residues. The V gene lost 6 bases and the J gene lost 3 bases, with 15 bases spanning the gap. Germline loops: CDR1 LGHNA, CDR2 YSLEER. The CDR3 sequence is CASRRGLADYNEQFF. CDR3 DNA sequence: TGCGCCAGCAGACGCGGGTTAGCGGACTACAATGAGCAGTTCTTC.

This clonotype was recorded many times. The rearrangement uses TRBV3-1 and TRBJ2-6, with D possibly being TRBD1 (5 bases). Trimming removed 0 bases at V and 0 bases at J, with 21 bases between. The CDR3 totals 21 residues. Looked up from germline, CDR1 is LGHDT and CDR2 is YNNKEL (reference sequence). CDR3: CASSQDRALSTFPSGANVLTF. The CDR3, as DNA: TGTGCCAGCAGCCAAGACAGGGCGCTCAGCACATTCCCCTCTGGGGCCAACGTCCTGACTTTC.

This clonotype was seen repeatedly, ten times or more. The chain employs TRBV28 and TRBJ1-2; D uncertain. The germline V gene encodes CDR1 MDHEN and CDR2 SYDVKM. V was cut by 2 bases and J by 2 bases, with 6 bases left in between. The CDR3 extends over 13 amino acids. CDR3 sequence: CASSLTQNYGYTF. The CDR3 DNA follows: TGTGCCAGCAGTTTAACCCAGAACTATGGCTACACCTTC.

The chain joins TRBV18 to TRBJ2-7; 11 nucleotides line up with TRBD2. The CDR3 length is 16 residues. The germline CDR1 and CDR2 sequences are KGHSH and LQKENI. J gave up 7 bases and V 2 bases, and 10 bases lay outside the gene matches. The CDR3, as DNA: TGTGCCAGCTCACCAAATGCCCTAGCGGGGGGTGAAGAGCAGTACTTC. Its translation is CASSPNALAGGEEQYF.

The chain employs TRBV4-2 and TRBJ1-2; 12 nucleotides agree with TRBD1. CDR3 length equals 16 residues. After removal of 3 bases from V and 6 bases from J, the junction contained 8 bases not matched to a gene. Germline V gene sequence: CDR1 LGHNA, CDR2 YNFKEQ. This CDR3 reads CASSQGGTGGVDGYTF. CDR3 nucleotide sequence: TGTGCCAGCAGCCAGGGGGGGACAGGGGGCGTCGATGGCTACACCTTC.

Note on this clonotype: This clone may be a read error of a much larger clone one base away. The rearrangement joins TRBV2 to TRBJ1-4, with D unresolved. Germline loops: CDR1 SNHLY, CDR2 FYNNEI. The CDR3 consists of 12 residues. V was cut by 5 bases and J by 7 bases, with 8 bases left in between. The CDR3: CASSLGSEKLFF. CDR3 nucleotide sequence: TGTGCCAGCAGTTTGGGGTCTGAAAAACTGTTTTTT.

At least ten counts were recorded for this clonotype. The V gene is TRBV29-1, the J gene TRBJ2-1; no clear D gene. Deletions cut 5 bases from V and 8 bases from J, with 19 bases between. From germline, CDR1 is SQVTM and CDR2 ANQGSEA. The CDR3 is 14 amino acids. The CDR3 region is CSVILGLKRHEQFF. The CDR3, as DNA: TGCAGCGTTATTCTTGGCCTCAAGAGGCATGAGCAGTTCTTC.

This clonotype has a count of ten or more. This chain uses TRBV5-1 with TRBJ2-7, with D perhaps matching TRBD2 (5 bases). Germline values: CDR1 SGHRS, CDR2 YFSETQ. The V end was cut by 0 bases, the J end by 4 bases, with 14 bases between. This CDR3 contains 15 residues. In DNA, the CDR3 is TGCGCCAGCAGCTTGGTTGCAGGAGGTCGTTACGAGCAGTACTTC. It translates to CASSLVAGGRYEQYF. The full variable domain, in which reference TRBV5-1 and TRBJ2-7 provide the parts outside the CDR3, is KAGVTQTPRYLIKTRGQQVTLSCSPISGHRSVSWYQQTPGQGLQFLFEYFSETQRNKGNFPGRFSGRQFSNSRSEMNVSTLELGDSALYLCASSLVAGGRYEQYFGPGTRLTVT.

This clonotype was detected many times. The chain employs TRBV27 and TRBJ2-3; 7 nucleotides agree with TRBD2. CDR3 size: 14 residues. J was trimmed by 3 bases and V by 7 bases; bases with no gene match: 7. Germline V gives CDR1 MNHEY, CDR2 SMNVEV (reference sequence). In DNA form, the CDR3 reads TGTGCCAGCAAAGCACTAGCGTCGACAGATACGCAGTATTTT. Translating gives CASKALASTDTQYF.

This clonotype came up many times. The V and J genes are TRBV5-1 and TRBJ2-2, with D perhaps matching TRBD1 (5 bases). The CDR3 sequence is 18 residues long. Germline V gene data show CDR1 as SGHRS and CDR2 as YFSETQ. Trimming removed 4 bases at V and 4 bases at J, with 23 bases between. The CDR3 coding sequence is TGCGCCAGCAGCCTAGTCAGTACCAGGGTTCGTGGCACCGGGGAGCTGTTTTTT. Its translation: CASSLVSTRVRGTGELFF.

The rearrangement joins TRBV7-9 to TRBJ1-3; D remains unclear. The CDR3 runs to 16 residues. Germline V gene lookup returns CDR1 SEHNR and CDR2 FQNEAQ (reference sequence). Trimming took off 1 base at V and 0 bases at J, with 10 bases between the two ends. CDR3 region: CASSLDGLISGNTIYF. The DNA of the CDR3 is TGTGCCAGCAGCTTAGACGGACTAATCTCTGGAAACACCATATATTTT. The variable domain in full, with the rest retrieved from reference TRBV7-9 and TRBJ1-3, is DTGVSQNPRHKITKRGQNVTFRCDPISEHNRLYWYRQTLGQGPEFLTYFQNEAQLEKSRLLSDRFSAERPKGSFSTLEIQRTEQGDSAMYLCASSLDGLISGNTIYFGEGSWLTVV.

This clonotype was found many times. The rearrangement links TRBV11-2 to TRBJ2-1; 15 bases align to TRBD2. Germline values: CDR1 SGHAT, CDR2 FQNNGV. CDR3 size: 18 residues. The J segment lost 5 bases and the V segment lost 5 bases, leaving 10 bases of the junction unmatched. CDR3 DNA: TGTGCCAGCAGCCCCCGGACTAGCGGGGGGGCGGGGGACAATGAGCAGTTCTTC. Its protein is CASSPRTSGGAGDNEQFF.

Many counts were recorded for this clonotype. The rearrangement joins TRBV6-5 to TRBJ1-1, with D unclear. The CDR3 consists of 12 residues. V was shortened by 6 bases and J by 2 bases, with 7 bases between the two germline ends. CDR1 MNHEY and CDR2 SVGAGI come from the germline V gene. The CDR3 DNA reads TGTGCCAGCAGCCAGACCAACACTGAAGCTTTCTTT. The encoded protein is CASSQTNTEAFF.

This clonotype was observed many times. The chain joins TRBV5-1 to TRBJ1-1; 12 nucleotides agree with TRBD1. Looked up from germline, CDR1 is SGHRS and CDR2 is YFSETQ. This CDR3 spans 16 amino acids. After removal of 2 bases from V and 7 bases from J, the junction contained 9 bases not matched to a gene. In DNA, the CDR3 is TGCGCCAGCAGCTTCGGGACAGGGGGCTTAGCAAGTGAAGCTTTCTTT. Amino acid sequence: CASSFGTGGLASEAFF. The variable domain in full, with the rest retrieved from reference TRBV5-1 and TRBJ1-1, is KAGVTQTPRYLIKTRGQQVTLSCSPISGHRSVSWYQQTPGQGLQFLFEYFSETQRNKGNFPGRFSGRQFSNSRSEMNVSTLELGDSALYLCASSFGTGGLASEAFFGQGTRLTVV.

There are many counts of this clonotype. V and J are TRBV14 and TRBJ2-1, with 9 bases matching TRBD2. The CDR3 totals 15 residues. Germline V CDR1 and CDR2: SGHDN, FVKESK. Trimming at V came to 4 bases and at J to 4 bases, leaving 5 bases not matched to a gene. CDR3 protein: CASSRGGALYNEQFF. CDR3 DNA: TGTGCCAGCAGCCGCGGGGGGGCCCTTTACAATGAGCAGTTCTTC.

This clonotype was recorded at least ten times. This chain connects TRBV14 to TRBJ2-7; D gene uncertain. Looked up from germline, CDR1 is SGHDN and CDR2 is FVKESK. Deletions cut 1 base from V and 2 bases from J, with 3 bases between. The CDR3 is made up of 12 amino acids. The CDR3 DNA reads TGTGCCAGCAGCCAAGGACCCTACGAGCAGTACTTC. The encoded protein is CASSQGPYEQYF.

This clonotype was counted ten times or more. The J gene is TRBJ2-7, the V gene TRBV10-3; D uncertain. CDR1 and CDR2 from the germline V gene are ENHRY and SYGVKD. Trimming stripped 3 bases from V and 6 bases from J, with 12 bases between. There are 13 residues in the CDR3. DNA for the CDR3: TGTGCCATCAGTGAAGGTCCGTTGGGCGAGCAGTACTTC. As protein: CAISEGPLGEQYF.